One sample yielded the 8 T cell receptor beta chains listed below, sequenced in a study of T-cell reconstitution after alpha-beta-depleted transplantation in children (dated by TCRdb to about 2016). Library generation was performed with PCR. Sequencing took place on an Illumina HiSeq 2500. TCR libraries were prepared with molecular barcoding, using unique molecular identifiers to normalize TCRbeta repertoire quantification. In-frame beta chains were kept once TCRdb had trimmed the public reads at Q25 with fastp and called clones with MiXCR. Each CDR3 protein appears once, grouped with its most common genes and DNA. This sample lists nearly 350,000 distinct CDR3 sequences; about 16% were detected once. The top ten constitute roughly 40% of the sample. What the treatment or condition label conveys for this sample: allogeneic hematopoietic cell transplantation with graft depleted of TCRalphabeta T cells and CD19 B cells.

Material: PBMCs, mostly from graft donor cells, obtained 360 days after TCRalphabeta/CD19-depleted stem cell transplant. These receptors were taken from a male patient between 2 and 10 years old who had a stem cell transplant for acute lymphoblastic leukemia, so the T cells may come from the graft donor.

This clonotype was seen a single time. The rearrangement links TRBV5-1 to TRBJ2-3; D is perhaps TRBD2 (6 bases). Trimming left V 7 bases short and J 0 bases short, with 21 bases between. There are 17 residues in the CDR3. From germline, CDR1 is SGHRS and CDR2 YFSETQ. Written as DNA, the CDR3 is TGCGCCAGCTCTCTTGGGTCTTCACGGGAGAGCACAGATACGCAGTATTTT. Its translation is CASSLGSSRESTDTQYF.

The CDR3 coding sequence is TGTGCCAGCAGCGTAGACAGCGGGAGGATCTACGAGCAGTACTTC. Amino acid sequence: CASSVDSGRIYEQYF. J is TRBJ2-7 and V is TRBV9, with 9 bases lining up with TRBD2. Germline-derived CDR1 and CDR2 are SGDLS and YYNGEE. J gave up 3 bases and V 0 bases, and 4 bases lay outside the gene matches. This CDR3 region has 15 residues.

There are many counts of this clonotype. The chain is built from TRBV5-1 and TRBJ2-1; maybe TRBD2 (6 bases). CDR1 and CDR2 (germline): SGHRS, YFSETQ. V was cut by 1 base and J by 8 bases, with 19 bases left in between. The CDR3 is made up of 16 amino acids. This CDR3 is CASSLWAGRVDHEQFF. The CDR3, as DNA: TGCGCCAGCAGCTTGTGGGCCGGGAGAGTCGACCATGAGCAGTTCTTC.

This clonotype was counted many times. V gene TRBV28 combines with J gene TRBJ2-7; 10 bases agree with TRBD2. Per germline, CDR1 MDHEN and CDR2 SYDVKM. This CDR3 region has 15 residues. V was pared by 3 bases and J by 2 bases, with 4 bases of the junction left unmatched. The CDR3 coding sequence is TGTGCCAGCAGTTTTCTAGCGGGAGACACCTACGAGCAGTACTTC. Residues: CASSFLAGDTYEQYF.

J is TRBJ2-7 and V is TRBV12-3 or TRBV12-4, with a tentative D call TRBD2 (6 bases). There are 14 residues in the CDR3. Trimming took off 7 bases at V and 3 bases at J, with 16 bases between the two ends. Here the CDR3 DNA reads TGTGCCAGCACCTCCAGTAGCGGCCTCTACGAGCAGTACTTC. Residues: CASTSSSGLYEQYF.

The rearrangement uses TRBV4-2 and TRBJ2-1, with 7 bases identical to TRBD2. J lost 5 bases, V lost 1 base, and 8 bases had no gene match. The CDR3 is made up of 16 amino acids. Germline V gives CDR1 LGHNA, CDR2 YNFKEQ. The CDR3 DNA reads TGTGCCAGCAGCCAAGCGGCTAGCGGAGGGAACAATGAGCAGTTCTTC. Residues: CASSQAASGGNNEQFF.

V usage is TRBV3-1 and J usage is TRBJ1-1; tentative D call: TRBD1 (5 bases). Germline lookup yields CDR1 LGHDT and CDR2 YNNKEL (reference sequence). V dropped 0 bases and J dropped 14 bases, with 16 bases sitting between them. The CDR3 is 13 residues long. CDR3 loop: CASSQESGTRAFF. As DNA, the CDR3 is TGTGCCAGCAGCCAAGAATCGGGGACGAGGGCCTTCTTT. Drawing the rest from reference TRBV3-1 and TRBJ1-1, the complete variable domain is DTAVSQTPKYLVTQMGNDKSIKCEQNLGHDTMYWYKQDSKKFLKIMFSYNNKELIINETVPNRFSPKSPDKAHLNLHINSLELGDSAVYFCASSQESGTRAFFGQGTRLTVV.

The chain has TRBV10-3 and TRBJ2-5, with 7 bases that match TRBD2. The germline gives CDR1 ENHRY, CDR2 SYGVKD. J gave up 4 bases and V 6 bases, and 11 bases lay outside the gene matches. CDR3 length equals 15 residues. The CDR3 protein is CAISDWGEGGETQYF. The CDR3 bases are TGTGCCATCAGCGACTGGGGGGAGGGCGGAGAGACCCAGTACTTC.